This is a list of T cell receptor beta chains from one sample in a study of regulatory T cells in long-lasting Graves disease. TCRdb fed the multiplex PCR reads into MiXCR, producing one record per CDR3 protein. The table shows around 400,000 distinct CDR3 sequences, with approximately 12% occurring only once. These data were also reused for a study on T cells in Graves' hyperthyroidism and ophthalmopathy.

The sample was peripheral blood mononuclear cells (PBMCs), taken at new diagnosis, from a patient treated with antithyroid drugs. The receptor source for this set is a woman aged 18-35 years with Graves disease. The CDR3 runs from the conserved cysteine through the conserved F or W. Fields, in order: J gene, clone size, D gene, V gene, CDR3 DNA, CDR3 protein. D genes are given only for firm matches. Size tells how often a clone was seen (once, few, many) or the class of an expanded clone, and some rows leave it out.

TRBJ2-5,many,-,TRBV7-8,TGTGCCAGCAGCGGCACCACAGGGACCGCCAGAGAGACCCAGTACTTC,CASSGTTGTARETQYF
TRBJ1-1,many,-,TRBV6-5,TGTGCCAGCAGTTACCCGGCAGGAAAAACGGCTTTCTTT,CASSYPAGKTAFF
TRBJ2-3,many,TRBD2,TRBV12-3/TRBV12-4,TGTGCCAGCAGTTTTCTGGGGACGGTGCGGGGACTAGCGGGAGAAGATACGCAGTATTTT,CASSFLGTVRGLAGEDTQYF
TRBJ1-2,many,-,TRBV28,TGTGCCAGCAGTGATCGAGCCTCGGCTAACTATGGCTACACCTTC,CASSDRASANYGYTF
TRBJ2-1,-,-,TRBV3-1,TGTGCCAGCAGCCAAGGGGCCGGGTCAGGACCCAATGAGCAGTTCTTC,CASSQGAGSGPNEQFF
TRBJ2-7,-,-,TRBV5-5,TGTGCCAGCAGCTTGGGGGCCAGAGGAAGCTACGAGCAGTACTTC,CASSLGARGSYEQYF
TRBJ1-5,many,-,TRBV7-2,TGTGCCAGCAGCTTATTCCGTCTCGGAGATCAGCCCCAGCATTTT,CASSLFRLGDQPQHF
TRBJ2-5,-,-,TRBV3-1,TGTGCCAGCAGCTTCCCACTTGGTGCATTTCGGTGGGGCTTAAGGGAGGAGACCCAGTACTTC,CASSFPLGAFRWGLREETQYF
TRBJ2-1,many,TRBD2,TRBV3-1,TGTGCCAGCAGCCCCTATAGCGGGAGCGAGAATGAGCAGTTCTTC,CASSPYSGSENEQFF
TRBJ1-1,-,-,TRBV7-2,TGTGCCAGCAGCTCATACGGACACATGAACACTGAAGCTTTCTTT,CASSSYGHMNTEAFF
TRBJ2-3,few,-,TRBV11-2,TGTGCCAGCAGCTTAGATGGGGGGAGAACAGATACGCAGTATTTT,CASSLDGGRTDTQYF
TRBJ2-1,many,TRBD1,TRBV27,TGTGCCAGCAGTTCCCCTCCCCCCGGACAGGGGTACAATGAGCAGTTCTTC,CASSSPPPGQGYNEQFF
TRBJ2-1,-,TRBD2,TRBV12-3/TRBV12-4,TGTGCCAGCAGTTTTGAGGGAGGGCCGTACAATGAGCAGTTCTTC,CASSFEGGPYNEQFF
TRBJ2-2,few,-,TRBV19,TGTGCCAGTAACGAGTTCGAAACCGGGGAGCTGTTTTTT,CASNEFETGELFF
TRBJ1-2,many,-,TRBV7-2,TGTGCCAGCAGCGACCGGGGAGGGGGGCATGGCTACACCTTC,CASSDRGGGHGYTF
TRBJ2-2,-,-,TRBV4-3,TGCGCCAGCAGCCAAGATAGGGTTAGGGCCAGGGTCACCGGGGAGCTGTTTTTT,CASSQDRVRARVTGELFF
TRBJ1-2,-,-,TRBV20-1,TGCAGTGCTAGAGATCTGGGGAACTATGGCTACACCTTC,CSARDLGNYGYTF
TRBJ2-3,many,TRBD2,TRBV7-2,TGTGCCAGCAGCTCAGGACTAGCGGGGGCCCTACCTACAGATACGCAGTATTTT,CASSSGLAGALPTDTQYF
TRBJ2-1,many,TRBD2,TRBV7-8,TGTGCCAGCAGCTTACCGATCCGGCTTAGCGGGAGGGCCATGAATGAGCAGTTCTTC,CASSLPIRLSGRAMNEQFF
TRBJ2-3,few,TRBD2,TRBV10-3,TGTGCCATCAGGGGACTAGCGATACCAGATACGCAGTATTTT,CAIRGLAIPDTQYF
TRBJ2-1,many,-,TRBV5-1,TGCGCCAGCAGCTTTTCGGGGAATGGTGAGCAGTTCTTC,CASSFSGNGEQFF
TRBJ2-1,many,TRBD2,TRBV7-2,TGTGCCAGCAGCTTTAGCGGGGGGGCCAAGGGCTACAATGAGCAGTTCTTC,CASSFSGGAKGYNEQFF